The subject of this entry is one TCR beta chain. This clonotype showed up many times. The antigen this receptor binds is unknown. Base-call qualities are not available, and no considerably larger clone is one nucleotide away. This sample is drawn from a study of response to subunit inactivated influenza vaccine (dated by TCRdb to the late 2010s). In terms of the full investigation: Deep quantitative profiling of the T cell receptor repertoire was used in the study to follow responses to a trivalent subunit inactivated influenza vaccine.

Library construction relied on RT-PCR. The data were produced on an Illumina HiSeq 2500. In TCRdb, the public reads were trimmed at Q25 with fastp and aligned with MiXCR, with productive beta chains retained. Every CDR3 protein is listed once, alongside the most common genes and DNA of its rows. This sample holds over 650,000 distinct CDR3 sequences; 15% to 20% were observed only once. Jointly, the top ten make up about a tenth of the sample. Overall study results and their limits: The authors proposed that each seasonal influenza vaccination may bring in only a limited number of new T cells.

There are 12 amino acids in the CDR3, from cysteine to phenylalanine inclusive. The kept DNA is CDR3 alone, 36 bases in frame from the first base. Looking up the germline V gene (reference sequence) yields CDR1 SGHKS and CDR2 YYEKEE. V is shortened by 3 bases, J by 9 bases, and the region joining them spans 10 bases. The origin of this receptor is a man aged 50 to 59 who received an inactivated influenza vaccine. Donor details come from another sample of the same person, matched by shared clones. The sequenced sample was PBMCs from blood, obtained roughly 5 days after vaccination. In this chain, TRBV5-5 is recombined with TRBJ2-1, with the D gene call left open. The nucleotide sequence reads TGTGCCAGCAGCTCCATATCTTTTGAGCAGTTCTTC. The translation is CASSSISFEQFF.